The rows below give T cell receptor beta chains drawn from one sample of a study of blood T cell repertoires in COVID-19. Method: immunoSEQ multiplex PCR; TCRdb's copy keeps in-frame clones and lacks some. The data show fewer than 30,000 clones, around 86% seen once. Sample: peripheral blood. These TCRs come from a human donor in a cohort sampled during active COVID-19. CDR3s include the opening cysteine and the closing phenylalanine or tryptophan. Fields, in order: clone size, D gene, V gene, J gene, CDR3 DNA, CDR3 protein. The D gene is left open where the match is weak. A clone size is listed for some rows: how often the clone was seen (once, few, many), or a class if it is expanded.

clone_size: .
d_call: TRBD2
v_call: TRBV7-2
j_call: TRBJ2-7
cdr3_nt: TGTGCCAGCAGCTTCGGGGGGAACTCTTACGAGCAGTACTTC
cdr3_aa: CASSFGGNSYEQYF

clone_size: .
d_call: TRBD1
v_call: TRBV18
j_call: TRBJ2-5
cdr3_nt: TGTGCCAGCTCACCTGGACAGGGCGAGACCCAGTACTTC
cdr3_aa: CASSPGQGETQYF

clone_size: once
d_call: TRBD1
v_call: TRBV3-1/TRBV3-2
j_call: TRBJ2-7
cdr3_nt: TGTGCCAGCAGCCGACGGTCGACAGGGTTATACGAGCAGTACTTC
cdr3_aa: CASSRRSTGLYEQYF

clone_size: .
d_call: .
v_call: TRBV30
j_call: TRBJ2-3
cdr3_nt: TGTGCCTGGAGTGTTTCAGGGAATACGCAGTATTTT
cdr3_aa: CAWSVSGNTQYF

clone_size: .
d_call: .
v_call: TRBV19
j_call: TRBJ1-2
cdr3_nt: TGTGCCAGTAGTATAGATCTTCCCGGGAACTATGGCTACACCTTC
cdr3_aa: CASSIDLPGNYGYTF

clone_size: .
d_call: TRBD1
v_call: TRBV18
j_call: TRBJ2-7
cdr3_nt: TGTGCCAGCTCACCGGACAGGGGACACTCCTACGAGCAGTACTTC
cdr3_aa: CASSPDRGHSYEQYF

clone_size: .
d_call: .
v_call: TRBV6-2/TRBV6-3
j_call: TRBJ1-5
cdr3_nt: TGTGCCAGCAGTTACGGCGGGAATCAGCCCCAGCATTTT
cdr3_aa: CASSYGGNQPQHF

clone_size: .
d_call: .
v_call: TRBV6-2/TRBV6-3
j_call: TRBJ1-5
cdr3_nt: TGTGCCAGCAGTTACTCCTTCCGGGGGGATCAGCCCCAGCATTTT
cdr3_aa: CASSYSFRGDQPQHF

clone_size: .
d_call: TRBD2
v_call: TRBV27
j_call: TRBJ2-3
cdr3_nt: TGTGCCAGCAGTCCTTCCTTAGCGGGGGTCACAGATACGCAGTATTTT
cdr3_aa: CASSPSLAGVTDTQYF

clone_size: .
d_call: TRBD2
v_call: TRBV7-9
j_call: TRBJ2-2
cdr3_nt: TGTGCCAGCAGCCCGGGACTAGCGGGTGTCGGCACCGGGGAGCTGTTTTTT
cdr3_aa: CASSPGLAGVGTGELFF

clone_size: .
d_call: TRBD1
v_call: TRBV7-8
j_call: TRBJ1-5
cdr3_nt: TGTGCCAGCAGCTTTCAGGGGGTTAATCAGCCCCAGCATTTT
cdr3_aa: CASSFQGVNQPQHF

clone_size: once
d_call: TRBD1
v_call: TRBV11-2
j_call: TRBJ1-1
cdr3_nt: TGTGCCAGCAGCCTCTCCGGGACAGTTAGGAACACTGAAGCTTTCTTT
cdr3_aa: CASSLSGTVRNTEAFF

clone_size: .
d_call: TRBD1
v_call: TRBV5-1
j_call: TRBJ1-2
cdr3_nt: TGCGCCAGCCGCCCGGGACAGGGGTTAACCTACTATGGCTACACCTTC
cdr3_aa: CASRPGQGLTYYGYTF

clone_size: .
d_call: TRBD1
v_call: TRBV9
j_call: TRBJ1-6
cdr3_nt: TGTGCCAGCAGCGTAGCGGGACAGCACAATTCACCCCTCCACTTT
cdr3_aa: CASSVAGQHNSPLHF

clone_size: .
d_call: TRBD1
v_call: TRBV5-1
j_call: TRBJ1-2
cdr3_nt: TGCGCCAGCAGCCAGGGACAGGCCTATGGCTACACCTTC
cdr3_aa: CASSQGQAYGYTF

clone_size: .
d_call: TRBD1
v_call: TRBV6-5
j_call: TRBJ1-1
cdr3_nt: TGTGCCAGCAGTTTCACACAGGGGACCACTGAAGCTTTCTTT
cdr3_aa: CASSFTQGTTEAFF